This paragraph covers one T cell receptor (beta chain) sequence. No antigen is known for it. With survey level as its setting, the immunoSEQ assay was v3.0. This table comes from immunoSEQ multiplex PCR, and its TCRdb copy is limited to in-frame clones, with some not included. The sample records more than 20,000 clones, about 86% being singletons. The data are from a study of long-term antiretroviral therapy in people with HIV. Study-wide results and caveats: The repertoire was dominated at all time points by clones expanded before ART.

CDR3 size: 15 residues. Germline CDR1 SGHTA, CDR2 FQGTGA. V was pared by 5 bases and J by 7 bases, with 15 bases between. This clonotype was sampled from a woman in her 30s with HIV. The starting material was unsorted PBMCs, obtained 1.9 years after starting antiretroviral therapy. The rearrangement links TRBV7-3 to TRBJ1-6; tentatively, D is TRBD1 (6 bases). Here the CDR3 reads CASSASDSSNSPLHF. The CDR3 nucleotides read TGTGCCAGCAGCGCGTCGGACAGCTCCAATTCACCCCTCCACTTT. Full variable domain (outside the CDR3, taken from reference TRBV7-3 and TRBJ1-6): GAGVSQTPSNKVTEKGKYVELRCDPISGHTALYWYRQSLGQGPEFLIYFQGTGAADDSGLPNDRFFAVRPEGSVSTLKIQRTERGDSAVYLCASSASDSSNSPLHFGNGTRLTVT.